One sample yielded the 24 T cell receptor beta chains listed below, sequenced in a study of B cell selection in AIRE deficiency. Using immunoSEQ multiplex PCR, the repertoire was profiled, and TCRdb retains in-frame clones only, with some absent. Of about 21,000 clones listed, about 95% were seen once; the top ten hold around 2%. Regulatory T cells were sorted as CD4+CD25hiCD127low/negative. The specimen was Tregs sorted from PBMCs. These receptors originate from a human donor with AIRE deficiency.

This chain links TRBV28 with TRBJ2-5; tentatively, D is TRBD2 (6 bases). V lost 3 bases, J lost 7 bases, and 15 bases lay in between. Germline values: CDR1 MDHEN, CDR2 SYDVKM. There are 14 residues in the CDR3. The chain's CDR3 is CASSLVGGVGTQYF. The CDR3 DNA is TGTGCCAGCAGTTTGGTAGGCGGGGTGGGGACCCAGTACTTC.

The chain has TRBV5-1 and TRBJ2-7; D is unresolved. The CDR3 covers 13 residues. From germline, CDR1 is SGHRS and CDR2 YFSETQ. The V gene lost 0 bases and the J gene lost 2 bases, with 6 bases spanning the gap. The CDR3, as DNA: TGCGCCAGCAGCTTGGATAGTGCCTACGAGCAGTACTTC. Protein: CASSLDSAYEQYF. The full variable domain, rest sourced from reference TRBV5-1 and TRBJ2-7, is KAGVTQTPRYLIKTRGQQVTLSCSPISGHRSVSWYQQTPGQGLQFLFEYFSETQRNKGNFPGRFSGRQFSNSRSEMNVSTLELGDSALYLCASSLDSAYEQYFGPGTRLTVT.

The genes are TRBV7-9 and TRBJ1-1; a weak D match, TRBD1 (5 bases). With 5 bases removed from V and 0 bases from J, the gap between germline ends came to 13 bases. The CDR3 spans 15 residues. Germline V gives CDR1 SEHNR, CDR2 FQNEAQ (reference sequence). CDR3 residues: CASSTRDLMNTEAFF. The DNA of the CDR3 is TGTGCCAGCAGCACCCGGGACCTGATGAACACTGAAGCTTTCTTT.

The V and J genes are TRBV11-2 and TRBJ2-3, with 7 bases matching TRBD1. With 1 base clipped from V and 4 bases from J, the junction kept 5 bases outside the gene matches. The CDR3 sequence is 15 residues long. Germline V gene lookup returns CDR1 SGHAT and CDR2 FQNNGV. CDR3 in amino acids: CASSLGGQGADTQYF. The CDR3 DNA sequence: TGTGCCAGCAGCTTAGGTGGGCAGGGGGCAGATACGCAGTATTTT. Looking up the rest from reference TRBV11-2 and TRBJ2-3 gives the full variable domain: EAGVAQSPRYKIIEKRQSVAFWCNPISGHATLYWYQQILGQGPKLLIQFQNNGVVDDSQLPKDRFSAERLKGVDSTLKIQPAKLEDSAVYLCASSLGGQGADTQYFGPGTRLTVL.

This clone occurred once. The genes are TRBV5-6 and TRBJ2-3, with unresolved D. V was pared by 2 bases and J by 14 bases, with 18 bases between. The CDR3 covers 13 residues. Germline assignment: CDR1 SGHDT and CDR2 YYEEEE. The CDR3 sequence is CASSFQDTFRPYF. The CDR3 DNA reads TGTGCCAGCAGCTTCCAAGACACTTTTAGGCCGTATTTT.

V is TRBV19 and J is TRBJ2-7; the match to TRBD2 covers 11 bases. The junction had 5 bases not matched to a gene; V was cut back by 9 bases and J by 4 bases. Germline V CDR1 and CDR2: LNHDA, SQIVND (reference sequence). This CDR3 is built from 13 residues. The CDR3 region has the DNA TGTGCCAGCGGGGGACTAGCGGCGTACGAGCAGTACTTC. Translating gives CASGGLAAYEQYF.

CDR3 DNA: TGTGCCAGCAGCATCGGGCGAAATGAGCAGTTCTTC. Encoded protein: CASSIGRNEQFF. The chain employs TRBV11-3 and TRBJ2-1; D gene unclear. The germline V gene has CDR1 SGHNT and CDR2 YENEEA. The CDR3 covers 12 residues. The V and J ends lost 5 bases and 7 bases respectively, with 9 bases between them. Full variable domain (missing parts from reference TRBV11-3 and TRBJ2-1): EAGVVQSPRYKIIEKKQPVAFWCNPISGHNTLYWYLQNLGQGPELLIRYENEEAVDDSQLPKDRFSAERLKGVDSTLKIQPAELGDSAVYLCASSIGRNEQFFGPGTRLTVL.

The genes are TRBV11-3 and TRBJ2-7, with 8 positions matching TRBD2. The V segment lost 5 bases and the J segment 6 bases; nucleotides outside the gene matches: 9. CDR3 length: 14 amino acids. Germline CDR1 SGHNT, CDR2 YENEEA. The CDR3 region has the DNA TGTGCCAGCAGCCCCAGAGCGGGAGCGCTCGAGCAGTACTTC. Its protein product is CASSPRAGALEQYF.

The rearrangement links TRBV7-9 to TRBJ2-1; 8 bases are a match to TRBD2. CDR1 SEHNR and CDR2 FQNEAQ come from the germline V gene (reference sequence). CDR3 length: 18 amino acids. With 0 bases clipped from V and 6 bases from J, the junction kept 13 bases outside the gene matches. The CDR3, as DNA: TGTGCCAGCAGCTTAGCGCGGGGTGTATTAGCGGGAACCAATGAGCAGTTCTTC. It yields the protein CASSLARGVLAGTNEQFF.

The chain has TRBV7-9 and TRBJ1-4; D not resolved. Deletions cut 3 bases from V and 6 bases from J, with 14 bases between. Germline values: CDR1 SEHNR, CDR2 FQNEAQ (reference sequence). The CDR3 runs to 15 residues. The CDR3 reads CASSLWEASDEKLFF. The CDR3 coding sequence is TGTGCCAGCAGCTTGTGGGAGGCGTCGGATGAAAAACTGTTTTTT.

The V call is TRBV5-1, the J call TRBJ2-1, with 8 bases identical to TRBD2. Losses at the gene ends were 1 base for V and 7 bases for J; bases not matched to a gene: 7. The CDR3 is 15 residues long. Germline loops: CDR1 SGHRS, CDR2 YFSETQ. CDR3 in amino acids: CASSLYGRARNEQFF. In DNA form, the CDR3 reads TGCGCCAGCAGCTTGTACGGGAGGGCCCGGAATGAGCAGTTCTTC.

In DNA, the CDR3 is TGTGCCAGCAGGTCGACAGGGGGCGGCGGCTACACCTTC. This encodes CASRSTGGGGYTF. This sequence joins TRBV7-9 and TRBJ1-2; 10 bases fit TRBD1. The J segment lost 8 bases and the V segment lost 6 bases, leaving 6 bases of the junction unmatched. Germline V lookup: CDR1 SEHNR, CDR2 FQNEAQ (reference sequence). This CDR3 is built from 13 residues.

The rearrangement uses TRBV5-5 and TRBJ2-4, with 7 nucleotides matching TRBD2. Germline V gene sequence: CDR1 SGHKS, CDR2 YYEKEE (reference sequence). CDR3 length: 13 amino acids. The V gene end was trimmed by 4 bases and the J gene end by 6 bases; junction bases not matched to a gene: 4. This CDR3 reads CASSIVAGNIQYF. The CDR3 region has the DNA TGTGCCAGCAGCATCGTAGCGGGAAACATTCAGTACTTC.

The V and J genes are TRBV2 and TRBJ2-1; D remains unclear. Germline CDR1 and CDR2: SNHLY and FYNNEI. CDR3 length equals 11 residues. With 7 bases removed from V and 7 bases from J, the gap between germline ends came to 8 bases. CDR3 sequence: CASTLRNEQFF. The CDR3 nucleotides are TGTGCCAGCACGCTCAGGAATGAGCAGTTCTTC.

The chain links TRBV28 to TRBJ2-2, with TRBD2 identical over 13 bases. CDR3 length: 19 amino acids. Germline V gene lookup returns CDR1 MDHEN and CDR2 SYDVKM. V shed 1 base and J 0 bases; nucleotides not matched to a gene: 5. Here the CDR3 reads CASSLYGLAGAPNTGELFF. DNA of the CDR3: TGTGCCAGCAGTTTATATGGACTAGCGGGAGCTCCGAACACCGGGGAGCTGTTTTTT.

By frequency in the sample, this clone is medium-sized. Here the CDR3 DNA reads TGTGCCAGCAGCGAGGGGGCGAGGAGATACAATGAGCAGTTCTTC. Protein sequence: CASSEGARRYNEQFF. The V gene is TRBV5-5, the J gene TRBJ2-1, with 7 bases fitting TRBD1. Looked up from germline, CDR1 is SGHKS and CDR2 is YYEKEE (reference sequence). Trimming cost V 4 bases and J 4 bases; bases outside gene matches: 8. This CDR3 spans 15 amino acids.

This clone was picked up one time. The chain carries TRBV28 and TRBJ2-1, with D possibly called TRBD1 or TRBD2 (5 bases each). CDR1 and CDR2 from the germline V gene are MDHEN and SYDVKM. This CDR3 is 14 amino acids long. Trimming left V 6 bases short and J 4 bases short, with 13 bases between. CDR3 loop: CASSQGGRYNEQFF. The CDR3 nucleotides read TGTGCCAGCAGCCAGGGTGGGAGATACAATGAGCAGTTCTTC.

The CDR3 here is CASRGASGRAGFF. CDR3 DNA: TGTGCCAGCAGGGGGGCTAGCGGGAGGGCCGGGTTCTTC. The chain carries TRBV28 and TRBJ2-1; 12 nucleotides align to TRBD2. The CDR3 consists of 13 residues. Germline CDR1 reads MDHEN; CDR2 reads SYDVKM. V lost 6 bases to trimming and J lost 15 bases; unmatched junction nucleotides: 9.

This chain uses TRBV7-9 with TRBJ1-4; 8 bases are a match to TRBD1. Trimming removed 7 bases from V and 5 bases from J; junction bases left unmatched: 9. Germline V lookup: CDR1 SEHNR, CDR2 FQNEAQ (reference sequence). This CDR3 is 15 amino acids long. The CDR3 loop is CASTPGQVRNEKLFF. Here the CDR3 DNA reads TGTGCCAGCACCCCGGGACAGGTTCGAAATGAAAAACTGTTTTTT.

Concerning this clone itself: At one end the junction does not follow the germline gene, possibly because of a read error. CDR3 coding DNA: TGTACCAGCAGGAGAGTCGGGACAGGGACCGGGGAGCTGTTTTTT. Its translation: CTSRRVGTGTGELFF. The chain couples TRBV6-1 to TRBJ2-2; 9 nucleotides line up with TRBD1. This CDR3 is built from 15 residues. Germline loops: CDR1 MNHNS, CDR2 SASEGT.

V and J are TRBV6-6 and TRBJ2-7; D perhaps matches TRBD2 (5 bases). Trimming took off 2 bases at V and 3 bases at J, with 8 bases between the two ends. CDR3 size: 13 residues. Germline CDR1 MNHNY, CDR2 SVGAGI (reference sequence). CDR3 protein: CASSYGRYYEQYF. DNA for the CDR3: TGTGCCAGCAGTTACGGGAGATACTACGAGCAGTACTTC.

The rearrangement uses TRBV7-2 and TRBJ2-7, with a possible D match to TRBD2 (6 bases). CDR1 is SGHTA and CDR2 is FQGNSA in the germline V gene. CDR3 length equals 16 residues. V gave up 0 bases and J gave up 2 bases, with 14 bases separating them. CDR3 protein: CASSLAGRGRPYEQYF. Written as DNA, the CDR3 is TGTGCCAGCAGCTTAGCGGGGCGAGGGAGGCCCTACGAGCAGTACTTC.

The genes are TRBV28 and TRBJ1-5; 7 nucleotides line up with TRBD1. Germline-derived CDR1 and CDR2 are MDHEN and SYDVKM. Unmatched junction bases numbered 1, after V lost 3 bases and J lost 5 bases. CDR3 length: 13 amino acids. CDR3 sequence reads: CASSLTGHQPQHF. Here the CDR3 DNA reads TGTGCCAGCAGTTTGACAGGGCATCAGCCCCAGCATTTT.

The chain carries TRBV7-2 and TRBJ2-7; maybe TRBD2 (6 bases). Trimming shortened V by 5 bases and J by 1 base, and 12 bases separated the two germline ends. This CDR3 is built from 14 residues. Looked up from germline, CDR1 is SGHTA and CDR2 is FQGNSA. The CDR3 nucleotides are TGTGCCAGCAGCCGGGCTAGCGAATCCTACGAGCAGTACTTC. This encodes CASSRASESYEQYF.